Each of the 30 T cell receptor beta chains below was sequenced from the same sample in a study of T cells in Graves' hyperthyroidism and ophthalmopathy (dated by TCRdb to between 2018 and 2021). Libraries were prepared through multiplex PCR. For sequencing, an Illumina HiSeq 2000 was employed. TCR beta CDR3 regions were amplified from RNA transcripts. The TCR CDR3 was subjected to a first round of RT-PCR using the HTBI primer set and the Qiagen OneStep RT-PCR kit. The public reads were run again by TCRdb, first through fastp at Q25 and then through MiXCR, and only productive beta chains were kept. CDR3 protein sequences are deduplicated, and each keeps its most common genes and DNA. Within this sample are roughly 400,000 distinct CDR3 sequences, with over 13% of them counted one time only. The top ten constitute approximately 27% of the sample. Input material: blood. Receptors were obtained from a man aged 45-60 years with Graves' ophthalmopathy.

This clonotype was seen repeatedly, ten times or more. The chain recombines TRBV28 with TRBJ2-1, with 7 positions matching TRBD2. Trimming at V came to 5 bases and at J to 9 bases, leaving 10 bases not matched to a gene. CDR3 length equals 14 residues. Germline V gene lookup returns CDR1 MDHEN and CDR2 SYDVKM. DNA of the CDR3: TGTGCCAGCAGTGGCGGGACTACTATTTCTGAGCAGTTCTTC. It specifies CASSGGTTISEQFF.

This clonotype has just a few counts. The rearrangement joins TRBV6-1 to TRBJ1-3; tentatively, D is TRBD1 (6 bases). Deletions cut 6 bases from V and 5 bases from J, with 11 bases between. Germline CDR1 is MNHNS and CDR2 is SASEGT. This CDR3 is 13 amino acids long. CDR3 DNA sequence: TGTGCCAGCAGAAGGACAGAGAGAAACACCATATATTTT. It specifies CASRRTERNTIYF.

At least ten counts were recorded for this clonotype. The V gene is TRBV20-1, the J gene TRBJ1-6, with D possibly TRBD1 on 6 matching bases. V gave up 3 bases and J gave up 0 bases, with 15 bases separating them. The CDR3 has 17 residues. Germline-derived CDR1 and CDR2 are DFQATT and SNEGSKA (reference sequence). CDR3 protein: CSASMPGASSYNSPLHF. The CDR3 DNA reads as TGCAGTGCTAGTATGCCAGGGGCTAGCTCCTATAATTCACCCCTCCACTTT.

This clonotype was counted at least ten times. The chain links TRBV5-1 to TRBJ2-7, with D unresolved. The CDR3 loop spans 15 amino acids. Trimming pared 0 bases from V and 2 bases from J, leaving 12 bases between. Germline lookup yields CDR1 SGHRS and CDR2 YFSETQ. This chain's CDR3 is CASSLALREPYEQYF. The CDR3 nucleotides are TGCGCCAGCAGCTTGGCTCTAAGAGAACCCTACGAGCAGTACTTC.

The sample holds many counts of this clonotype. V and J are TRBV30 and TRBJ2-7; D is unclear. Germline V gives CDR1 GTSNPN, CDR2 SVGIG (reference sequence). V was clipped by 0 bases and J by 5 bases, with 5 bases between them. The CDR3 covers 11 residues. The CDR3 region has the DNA TGTGCCTGGAGTGTACTTCACGAGCAGTACTTC. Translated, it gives CAWSVLHEQYF.

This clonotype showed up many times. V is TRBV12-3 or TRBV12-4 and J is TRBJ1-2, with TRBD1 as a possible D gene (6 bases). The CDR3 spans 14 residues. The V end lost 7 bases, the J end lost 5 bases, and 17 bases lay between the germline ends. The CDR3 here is CASNPSGGVYGYTF. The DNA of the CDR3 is TGTGCCAGCAACCCGTCTGGGGGCGTGTATGGCTACACCTTC.

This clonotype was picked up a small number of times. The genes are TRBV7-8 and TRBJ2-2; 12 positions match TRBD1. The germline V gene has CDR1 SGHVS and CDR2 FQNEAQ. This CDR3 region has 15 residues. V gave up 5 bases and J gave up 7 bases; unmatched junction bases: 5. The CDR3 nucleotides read TGTGCCAGCAGCCCCGGGACAGGGGGCGGCGGGGAGCTGTTTTTT. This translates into CASSPGTGGGGELFF.

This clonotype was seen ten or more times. CDR3 bases: TGTGCCTGGAGTGGGGGCTGGGGTTCGGACACTGAAGCTTTCTTT. This codes for CAWSGGWGSDTEAFF. V and J are TRBV30 and TRBJ1-1, with D perhaps matching TRBD1 (5 bases). Deletions cut 1 base from V and 3 bases from J, with 15 bases between. Germline CDR1 and CDR2: GTSNPN and SVGIG (reference sequence). This CDR3 is 15 amino acids long.

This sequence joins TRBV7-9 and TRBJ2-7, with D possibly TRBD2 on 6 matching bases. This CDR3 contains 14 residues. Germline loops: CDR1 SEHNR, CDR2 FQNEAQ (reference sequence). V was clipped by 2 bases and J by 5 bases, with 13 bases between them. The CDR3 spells CASSLTPGANEQYF. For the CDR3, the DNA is TGTGCCAGCAGCTTAACTCCGGGAGCTAACGAGCAGTACTTC.

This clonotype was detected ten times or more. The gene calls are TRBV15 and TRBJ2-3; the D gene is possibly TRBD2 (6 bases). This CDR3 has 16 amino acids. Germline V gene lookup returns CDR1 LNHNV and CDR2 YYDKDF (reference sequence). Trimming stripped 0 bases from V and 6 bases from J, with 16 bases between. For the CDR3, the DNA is TGTGCCACCAGCAGAGATGGAGGGATTGGGTCCGATACGCAGTATTTT. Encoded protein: CATSRDGGIGSDTQYF.

CDR3 DNA: TGTGCCATCAGGGGGCAACTCAGCTCTGGGGCCAACGTCCTGACTTTC. Its translation: CAIRGQLSSGANVLTF. The chain has TRBV10-3 and TRBJ2-6; D possibly corresponds to TRBD1 (5 bases). Germline V gene sequence: CDR1 ENHRY, CDR2 SYGVKD. Trimming cost V 6 bases and J 0 bases, with 12 bases left between them. The CDR3 contains 16 residues.

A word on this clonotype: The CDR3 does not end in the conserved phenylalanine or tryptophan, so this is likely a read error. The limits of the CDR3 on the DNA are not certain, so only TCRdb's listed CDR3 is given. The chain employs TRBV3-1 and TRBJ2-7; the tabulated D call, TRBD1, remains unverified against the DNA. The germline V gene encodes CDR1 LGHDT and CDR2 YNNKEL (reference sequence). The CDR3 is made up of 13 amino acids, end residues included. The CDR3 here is CASSWKGGRDSQL.

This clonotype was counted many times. CDR3 DNA: TGTGCCTGGAGTGTACGTGAGGATACGCAGTATTTT. The encoded protein is CAWSVREDTQYF. The chain couples TRBV30 to TRBJ2-3; no reliable D call. V was trimmed by 0 bases and J by 6 bases, leaving 7 bases between them. The V gene's germline CDR1 is GTSNPN and CDR2 SVGIG (reference sequence). This CDR3 comprises 12 residues.

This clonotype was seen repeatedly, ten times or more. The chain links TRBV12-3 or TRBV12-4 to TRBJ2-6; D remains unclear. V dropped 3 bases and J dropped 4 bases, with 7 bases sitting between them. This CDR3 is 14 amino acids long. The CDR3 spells CASSLDLGANVLTF. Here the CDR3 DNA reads TGTGCCAGCAGTTTGGATTTAGGGGCCAACGTCCTGACTTTC.

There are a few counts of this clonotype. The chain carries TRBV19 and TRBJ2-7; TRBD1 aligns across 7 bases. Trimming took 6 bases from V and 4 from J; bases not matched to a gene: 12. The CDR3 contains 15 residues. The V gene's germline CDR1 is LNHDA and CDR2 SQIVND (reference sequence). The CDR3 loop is CASSEDDRVGYEQYF. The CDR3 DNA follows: TGTGCCAGTAGCGAAGACGACAGGGTCGGGTACGAGCAGTACTTC. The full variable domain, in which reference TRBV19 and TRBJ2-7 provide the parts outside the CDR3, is DGGITQSPKYLFRKEGQNVTLSCEQNLNHDAMYWYRQDPGQGLRLIYYSQIVNDFQKGDIAEGYSVSREKKESFPLTVTSAQKNPTAFYLCASSEDDRVGYEQYFGPGTRLTVT.

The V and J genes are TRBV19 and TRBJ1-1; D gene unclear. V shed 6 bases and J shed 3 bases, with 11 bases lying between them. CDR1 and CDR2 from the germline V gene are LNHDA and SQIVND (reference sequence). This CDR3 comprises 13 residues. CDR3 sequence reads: CASRWTWDTEAFF. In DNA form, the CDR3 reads TGTGCCAGTAGATGGACGTGGGACACTGAAGCTTTCTTT.

CDR3: CASSPRFSSQTGELFF. CDR3 coding DNA: TGTGCCAGCAGCCCCCGGTTTAGTAGCCAGACCGGGGAGCTGTTTTTT. J is TRBJ2-2 and V is TRBV9; unclear D gene. The length of the CDR3 is 16 residues. Trimming took off 4 bases at V and 5 bases at J, with 18 bases between the two ends. Germline values: CDR1 SGDLS, CDR2 YYNGEE.

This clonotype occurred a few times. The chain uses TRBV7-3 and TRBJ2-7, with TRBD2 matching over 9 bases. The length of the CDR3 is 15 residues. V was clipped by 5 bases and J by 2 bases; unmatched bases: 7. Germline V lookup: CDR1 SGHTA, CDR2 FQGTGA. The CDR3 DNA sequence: TGTGCCAGCAGCCCCGGAGCGGGAGGAACCTACGAGCAGTACTTC. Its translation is CASSPGAGGTYEQYF.

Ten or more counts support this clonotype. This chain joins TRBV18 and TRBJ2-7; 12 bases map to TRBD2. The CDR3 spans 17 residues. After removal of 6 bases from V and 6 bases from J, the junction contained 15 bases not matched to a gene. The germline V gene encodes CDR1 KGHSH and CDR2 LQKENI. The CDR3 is CASSGRTSGVLLREQYF. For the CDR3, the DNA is TGTGCCAGCTCCGGAAGGACTAGCGGGGTACTCCTCCGCGAGCAGTACTTC.

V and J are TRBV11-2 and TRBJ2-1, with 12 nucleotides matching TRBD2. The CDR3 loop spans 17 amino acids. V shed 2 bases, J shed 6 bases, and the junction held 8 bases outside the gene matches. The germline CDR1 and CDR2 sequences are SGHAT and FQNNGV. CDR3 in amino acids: CASSLRLAGAIFNEQFF. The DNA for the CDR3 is TGTGCCAGCAGCTTACGACTAGCGGGAGCAATTTTCAATGAGCAGTTCTTC.

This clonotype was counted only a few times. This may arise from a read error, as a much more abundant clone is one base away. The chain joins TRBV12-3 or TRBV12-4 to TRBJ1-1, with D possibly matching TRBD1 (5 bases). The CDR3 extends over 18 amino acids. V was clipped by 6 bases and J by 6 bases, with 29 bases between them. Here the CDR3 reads CASSQPKARGVRWPEAFF. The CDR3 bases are TGTGCCAGCAGCCAACCTAAGGCAAGGGGCGTGAGGTGGCCTGAAGCTTTCTTT.

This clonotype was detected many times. CDR3 protein: CASIDREGGDTQYF. DNA of the CDR3: TGCGCCAGCATTGATCGGGAAGGGGGAGATACGCAGTATTTT. The chain links TRBV5-1 to TRBJ2-3; weak D call: TRBD1 (6 bases). The germline V gene has CDR1 SGHRS and CDR2 YFSETQ. V gave up 6 bases and J gave up 5 bases, with 16 bases separating them. CDR3 length: 14 residues.

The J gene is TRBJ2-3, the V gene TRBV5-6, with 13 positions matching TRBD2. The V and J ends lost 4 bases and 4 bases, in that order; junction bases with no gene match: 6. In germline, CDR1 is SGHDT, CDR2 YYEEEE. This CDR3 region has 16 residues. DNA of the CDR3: TGTGCCAGCAGCCACGGACTAGCGGGAGCTCCAGATACGCAGTATTTT. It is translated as CASSHGLAGAPDTQYF.

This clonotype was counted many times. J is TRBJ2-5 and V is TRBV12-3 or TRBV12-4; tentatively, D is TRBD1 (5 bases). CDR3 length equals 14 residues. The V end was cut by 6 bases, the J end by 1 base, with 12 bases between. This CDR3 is CASRAGIPQETQYF. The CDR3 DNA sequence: TGTGCCAGCAGGGCAGGGATACCCCAAGAGACCCAGTACTTC.

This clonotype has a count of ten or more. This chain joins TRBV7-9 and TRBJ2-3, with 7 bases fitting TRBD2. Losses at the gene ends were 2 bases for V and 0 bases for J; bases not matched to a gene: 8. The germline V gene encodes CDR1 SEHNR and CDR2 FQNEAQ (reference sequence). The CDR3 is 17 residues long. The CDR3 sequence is CASSLIPGLVSTDTQYF. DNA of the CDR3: TGTGCCAGCAGCTTAATCCCAGGACTAGTGAGCACAGATACGCAGTATTTT.

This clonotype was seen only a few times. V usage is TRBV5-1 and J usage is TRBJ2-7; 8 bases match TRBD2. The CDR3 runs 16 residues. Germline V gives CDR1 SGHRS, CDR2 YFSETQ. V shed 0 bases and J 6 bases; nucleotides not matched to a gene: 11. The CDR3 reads CASSLETGTRGREQYF. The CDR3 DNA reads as TGCGCCAGCAGCTTGGAAACCGGGACTAGGGGTCGCGAGCAGTACTTC.

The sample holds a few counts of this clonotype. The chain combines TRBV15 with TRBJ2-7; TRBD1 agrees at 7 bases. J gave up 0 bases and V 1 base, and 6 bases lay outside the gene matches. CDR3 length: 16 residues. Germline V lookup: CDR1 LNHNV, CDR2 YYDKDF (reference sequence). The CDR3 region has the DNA TGTGCCACCAGCAGAGTCCGGGACAGATTCTCCTACGAGCAGTACTTC. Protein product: CATSRVRDRFSYEQYF.

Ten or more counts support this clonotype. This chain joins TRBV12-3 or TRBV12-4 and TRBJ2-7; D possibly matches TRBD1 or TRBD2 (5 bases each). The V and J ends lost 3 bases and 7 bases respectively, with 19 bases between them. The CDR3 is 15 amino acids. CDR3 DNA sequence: TGTGCCAGCAGTTTCCTCAGGGCGTGGGAGCGAGAGCAGTACTTC. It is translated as CASSFLRAWEREQYF.

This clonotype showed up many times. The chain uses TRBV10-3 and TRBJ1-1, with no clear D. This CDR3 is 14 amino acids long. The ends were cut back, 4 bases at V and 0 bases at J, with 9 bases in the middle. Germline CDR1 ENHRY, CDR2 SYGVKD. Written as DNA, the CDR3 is TGTGCCATCAGTGGGGGAGAGATGAACACTGAAGCTTTCTTT. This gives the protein CAISGGEMNTEAFF.

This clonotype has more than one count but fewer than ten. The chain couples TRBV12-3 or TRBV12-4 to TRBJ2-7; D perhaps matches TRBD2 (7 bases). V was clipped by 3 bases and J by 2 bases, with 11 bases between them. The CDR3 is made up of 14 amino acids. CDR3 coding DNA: TGTGCCAGCAGTTTCGAGGGGGGGCCCTACGAGCAGTACTTC. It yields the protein CASSFEGGPYEQYF.